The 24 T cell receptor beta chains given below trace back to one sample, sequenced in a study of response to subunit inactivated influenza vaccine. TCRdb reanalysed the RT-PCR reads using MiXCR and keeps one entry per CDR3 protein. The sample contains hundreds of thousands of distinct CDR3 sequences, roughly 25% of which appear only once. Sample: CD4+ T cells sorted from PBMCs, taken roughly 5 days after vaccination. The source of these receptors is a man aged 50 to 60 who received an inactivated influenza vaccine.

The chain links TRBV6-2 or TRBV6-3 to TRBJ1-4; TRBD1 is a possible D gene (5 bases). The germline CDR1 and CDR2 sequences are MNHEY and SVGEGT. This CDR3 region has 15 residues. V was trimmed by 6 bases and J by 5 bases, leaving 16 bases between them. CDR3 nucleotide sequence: TGTGCCAGCAGCGACCCCGGAGGGGACAATGAAAAACTGTTTTTT. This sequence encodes CASSDPGGDNEKLFF.

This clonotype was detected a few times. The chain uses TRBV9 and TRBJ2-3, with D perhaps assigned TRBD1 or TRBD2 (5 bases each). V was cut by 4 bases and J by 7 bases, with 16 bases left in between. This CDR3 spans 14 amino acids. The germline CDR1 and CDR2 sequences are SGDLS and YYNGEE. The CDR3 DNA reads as TGTGCCAGCAGCAACCGGGACCCCCCCTATACGCAGTATTTT. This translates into CASSNRDPPYTQYF.

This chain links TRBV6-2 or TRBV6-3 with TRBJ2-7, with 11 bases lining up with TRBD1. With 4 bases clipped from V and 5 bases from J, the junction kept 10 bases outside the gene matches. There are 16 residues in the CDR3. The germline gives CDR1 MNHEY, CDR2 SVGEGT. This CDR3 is CASSSLGQGVGNEQYF. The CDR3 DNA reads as TGTGCCAGCAGTTCCTTGGGACAGGGGGTAGGAAACGAGCAGTACTTC.

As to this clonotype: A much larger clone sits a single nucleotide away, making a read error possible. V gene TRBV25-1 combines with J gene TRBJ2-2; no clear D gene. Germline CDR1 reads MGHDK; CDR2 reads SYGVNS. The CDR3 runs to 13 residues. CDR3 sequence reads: CARSEYNTGELFF. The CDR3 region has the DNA TGTGCCAGGAGTGAATATAACACCGGGGAGCTGTTTTTT. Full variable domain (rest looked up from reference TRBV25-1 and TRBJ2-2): EADIYQTPRYLVIGTGKKITLECSQTMGHDKMYWYQQDPGMELHLIHYSYGVNSTEKGDLSSESTVSRIRTEHFPLTLESARPSHTSQYLCARSEYNTGELFFGEGSRLTVL.

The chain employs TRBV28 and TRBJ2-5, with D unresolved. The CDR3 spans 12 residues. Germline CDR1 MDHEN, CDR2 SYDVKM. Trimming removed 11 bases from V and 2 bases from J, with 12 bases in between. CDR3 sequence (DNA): TGTGCCCGTCTCGAGGAACAAGAGACCCAGTACTTC. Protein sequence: CARLEEQETQYF.

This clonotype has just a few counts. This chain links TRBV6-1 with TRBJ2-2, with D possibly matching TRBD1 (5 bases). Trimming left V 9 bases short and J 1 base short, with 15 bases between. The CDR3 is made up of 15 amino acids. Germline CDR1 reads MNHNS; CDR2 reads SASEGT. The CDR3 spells CASHPGFQNTGELFF. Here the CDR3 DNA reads TGTGCCAGTCATCCAGGGTTTCAGAACACCGGGGAGCTGTTTTTT.

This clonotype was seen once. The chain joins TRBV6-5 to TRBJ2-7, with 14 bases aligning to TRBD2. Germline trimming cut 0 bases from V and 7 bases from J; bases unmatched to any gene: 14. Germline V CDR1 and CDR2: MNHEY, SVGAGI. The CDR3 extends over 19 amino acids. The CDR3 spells CASSYSRLAGGPFNWEQYF. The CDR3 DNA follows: TGTGCCAGCAGTTACTCGAGACTAGCGGGAGGGCCTTTTAACTGGGAGCAGTACTTC.

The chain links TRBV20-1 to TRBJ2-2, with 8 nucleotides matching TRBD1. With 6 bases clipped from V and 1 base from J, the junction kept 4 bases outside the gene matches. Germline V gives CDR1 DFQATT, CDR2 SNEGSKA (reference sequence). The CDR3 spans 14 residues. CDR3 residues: CSAAGTGNTGELFF. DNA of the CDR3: TGCAGTGCCGCCGGGACAGGGAACACCGGGGAGCTGTTTTTT.

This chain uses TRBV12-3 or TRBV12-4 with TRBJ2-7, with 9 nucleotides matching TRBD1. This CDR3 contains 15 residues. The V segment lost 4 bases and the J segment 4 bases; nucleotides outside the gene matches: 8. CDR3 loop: CASSSGTGRVYEQYF. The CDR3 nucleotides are TGTGCCAGCAGTTCCGGGACAGGGAGAGTATACGAGCAGTACTTC.

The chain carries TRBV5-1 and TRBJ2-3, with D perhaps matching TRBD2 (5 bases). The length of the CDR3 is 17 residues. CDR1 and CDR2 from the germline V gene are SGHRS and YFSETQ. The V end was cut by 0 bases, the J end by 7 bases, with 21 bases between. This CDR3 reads CASSLVDSGNARHTQYF. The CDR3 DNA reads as TGCGCCAGCAGCTTGGTGGATTCGGGGAACGCACGCCATACGCAGTATTTT.

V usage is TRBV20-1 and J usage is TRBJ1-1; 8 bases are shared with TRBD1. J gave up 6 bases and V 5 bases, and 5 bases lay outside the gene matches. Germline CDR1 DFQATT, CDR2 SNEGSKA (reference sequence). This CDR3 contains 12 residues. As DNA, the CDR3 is TGCAGTGCTGCAGGGGGCAGATCTGAAGCTTTCTTT. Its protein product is CSAAGGRSEAFF.

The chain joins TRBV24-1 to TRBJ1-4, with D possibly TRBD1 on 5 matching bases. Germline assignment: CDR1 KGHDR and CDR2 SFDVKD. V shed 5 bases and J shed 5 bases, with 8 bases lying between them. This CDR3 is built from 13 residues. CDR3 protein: CATSVPGNEKLFF. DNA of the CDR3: TGTGCCACCAGTGTTCCAGGGAATGAAAAACTGTTTTTT.

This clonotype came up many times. This CDR3 is CSATKGATNYGYTF. DNA of the CDR3: TGCAGTGCTACTAAGGGGGCTACTAACTATGGCTACACCTTC. J is TRBJ1-2 and V is TRBV20-1, with 7 nucleotides matching TRBD1. Germline-derived CDR1 and CDR2 are DFQATT and SNEGSKA (reference sequence). V shed 4 bases, J shed 0 bases, and the junction held 5 bases outside the gene matches. CDR3 length: 14 amino acids.

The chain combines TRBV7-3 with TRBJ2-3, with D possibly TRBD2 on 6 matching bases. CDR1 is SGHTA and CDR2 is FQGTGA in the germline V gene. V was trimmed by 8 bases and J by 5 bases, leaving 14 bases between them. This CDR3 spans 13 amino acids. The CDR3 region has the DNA TGTGCCAGCTCGGGGGTCGGTGGAGATACGCAGTATTTT. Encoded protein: CASSGVGGDTQYF.

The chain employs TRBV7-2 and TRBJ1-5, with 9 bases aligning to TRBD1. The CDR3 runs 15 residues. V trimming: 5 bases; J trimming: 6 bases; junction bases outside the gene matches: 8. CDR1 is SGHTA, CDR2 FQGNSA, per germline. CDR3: CASSTGTGMGQPQHF. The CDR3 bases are TGTGCCAGCAGCACGGGGACAGGGATGGGTCAGCCCCAGCATTTT.

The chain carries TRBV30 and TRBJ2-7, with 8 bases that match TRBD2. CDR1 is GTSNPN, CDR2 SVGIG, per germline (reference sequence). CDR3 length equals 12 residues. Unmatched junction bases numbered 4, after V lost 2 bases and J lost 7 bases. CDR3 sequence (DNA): TGTGCCTGGAGTAGCGGGGGTTGGGAGCAGTACTTC. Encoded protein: CAWSSGGWEQYF.

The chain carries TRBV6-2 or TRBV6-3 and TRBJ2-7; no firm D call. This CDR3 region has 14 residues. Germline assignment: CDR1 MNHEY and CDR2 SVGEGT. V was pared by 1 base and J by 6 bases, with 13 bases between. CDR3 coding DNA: TGTGCCAGCAGTTACTACTATAAAGTCTTCGAGCAGTACTTC. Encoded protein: CASSYYYKVFEQYF.

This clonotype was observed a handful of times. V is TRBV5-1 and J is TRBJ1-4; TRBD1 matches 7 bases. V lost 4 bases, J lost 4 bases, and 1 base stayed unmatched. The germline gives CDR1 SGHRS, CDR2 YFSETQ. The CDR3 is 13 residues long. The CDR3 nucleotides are TGCGCCAGCAGCACAGGGGATAATGAAAAACTGTTTTTT. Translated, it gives CASSTGDNEKLFF.

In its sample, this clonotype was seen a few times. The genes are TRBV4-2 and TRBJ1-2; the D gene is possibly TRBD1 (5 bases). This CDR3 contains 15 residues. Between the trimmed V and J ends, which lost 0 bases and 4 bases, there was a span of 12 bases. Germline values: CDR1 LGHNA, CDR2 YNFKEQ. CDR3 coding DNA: TGTGCCAGCAGCCAAGAGAGGGGCAGCGTCTATGGCTACACCTTC. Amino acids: CASSQERGSVYGYTF.

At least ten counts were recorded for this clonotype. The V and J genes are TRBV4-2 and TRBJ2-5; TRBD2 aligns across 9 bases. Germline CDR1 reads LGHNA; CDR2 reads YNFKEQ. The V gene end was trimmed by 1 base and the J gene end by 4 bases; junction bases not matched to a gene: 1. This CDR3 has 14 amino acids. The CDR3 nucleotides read TGTGCCAGCAGCCAAGGGGGACTAGCAGAGACCCAGTACTTC. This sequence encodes CASSQGGLAETQYF.

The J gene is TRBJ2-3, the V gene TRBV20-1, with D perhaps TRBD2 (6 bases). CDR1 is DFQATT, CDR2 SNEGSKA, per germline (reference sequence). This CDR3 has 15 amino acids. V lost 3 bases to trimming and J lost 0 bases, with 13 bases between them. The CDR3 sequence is CSASPSATSTDTQYF. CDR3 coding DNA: TGCAGTGCTAGTCCTAGCGCGACTAGCACAGATACGCAGTATTTT.

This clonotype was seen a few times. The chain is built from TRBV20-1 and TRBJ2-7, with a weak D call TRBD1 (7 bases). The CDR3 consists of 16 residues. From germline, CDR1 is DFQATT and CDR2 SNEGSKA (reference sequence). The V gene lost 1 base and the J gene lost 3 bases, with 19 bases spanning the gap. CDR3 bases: TGCAGTGCTAGAGTCCTGGTGGCAGGGGGGCTCTACGAGCAGTACTTC. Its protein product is CSARVLVAGGLYEQYF.

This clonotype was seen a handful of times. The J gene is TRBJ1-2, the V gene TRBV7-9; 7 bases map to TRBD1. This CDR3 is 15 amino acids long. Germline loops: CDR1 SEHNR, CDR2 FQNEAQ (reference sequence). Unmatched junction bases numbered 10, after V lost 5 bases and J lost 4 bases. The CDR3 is CASSRGGRVVYGYTF. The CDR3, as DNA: TGTGCCAGCAGCCGAGGGGGCAGGGTCGTCTATGGCTACACCTTC. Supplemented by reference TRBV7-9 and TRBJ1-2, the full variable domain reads DTGVSQNPRHKITKRGQNVTFRCDPISEHNRLYWYRQTLGQGPEFLTYFQNEAQLEKSRLLSDRFSAERPKGSFSTLEIQRTEQGDSAMYLCASSRGGRVVYGYTFGSGTRLTVV.

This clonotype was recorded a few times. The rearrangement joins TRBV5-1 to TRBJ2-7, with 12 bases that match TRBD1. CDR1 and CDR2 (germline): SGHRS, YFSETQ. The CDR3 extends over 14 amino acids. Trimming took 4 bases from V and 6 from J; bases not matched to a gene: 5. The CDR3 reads CASSPGTGGSEQYF. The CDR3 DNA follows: TGCGCCAGCAGCCCAGGGACAGGGGGCTCCGAGCAGTACTTC.